The 10 T cell receptor beta chains below were found in one sample sequenced in a study of human T cells and chemical hapten exposure. The time point: patch test 1, 2 weeks after DPC sensitization. The treatment was: therapeutic diphenylcyclopropenone sensitization with weekly scalp DPC. TCRdb ran MiXCR on the RACE reads and lists one entry per CDR3 protein. The profile covers 75,000 to 100,000 distinct CDR3 sequences, with around 12% appearing a single time and roughly 2.1% taken by the ten largest. The sample here was whole blood, taken in connection with sensitization to the hapten diphenylcyclopropenone (DPC). The source is a woman aged 40 to 50 with alopecia areata. Some clones in this sample may be carry-over from other donors' samples.

The V and J genes are TRBV4-3 and TRBJ2-5; weak D call: TRBD1 (5 bases). In germline, CDR1 is LGHNA, CDR2 YSLEER. CDR3 length: 15 amino acids. Trimming cost V 0 bases and J 5 bases, with 13 bases left between them. CDR3 in DNA: TGCGCCAGCAGCCAAGATTTGGCCAGGGTGGAGACCCAGTACTTC. It specifies CASSQDLARVETQYF.

V is TRBV9 and J is TRBJ1-4, with D possibly matching TRBD1 (6 bases). Trimming cost V 4 bases and J 4 bases, with 14 bases left between them. Germline V gives CDR1 SGDLS, CDR2 YYNGEE. This CDR3 region has 15 residues. The CDR3 here is CASSTGQPNNEKLFF. Written as DNA, the CDR3 is TGTGCCAGCAGCACGGGACAACCGAATAATGAAAAACTGTTTTTT. The whole variable domain, remainder taken from reference TRBV9 and TRBJ1-4, is DSGVTQTPKHLITATGQRVTLRCSPRSGDLSVYWYQQSLDQGLQFLIQYYNGEERAKGNILERFSAQQFPDLHSELNLSSLELGDSALYFCASSTGQPNNEKLFFGSGTQLSVL.

This sequence joins TRBV20-1 and TRBJ1-1; D unresolved. Per the germline V gene, CDR1 is DFQATT and CDR2 is SNEGSKA (reference sequence). Trimming removed 5 bases at V and 8 bases at J, with 12 bases between. This CDR3 spans 11 amino acids. CDR3 in amino acids: CSASGRAEAFF. The DNA for the CDR3 is TGCAGTGCTTCCGGTAGGGCAGAAGCTTTCTTT.

This clonotype was seen at least ten times. The J gene is TRBJ1-2, the V gene TRBV27; no firm D call. The CDR3 runs 13 residues. CDR1 is MNHEY and CDR2 is SMNVEV in the germline V gene (reference sequence). The ends were cut back, 6 bases at V and 1 base at J, with 9 bases in the middle. The CDR3 region has the DNA TGTGCCAGCAGCTTTAGCGGTAACTATGGCTACACCTTC. This codes for CASSFSGNYGYTF.

The J gene is TRBJ1-1, the V gene TRBV11-1, with TRBD1 as a possible D gene (6 bases). The CDR3 length is 14 residues. The germline V gene has CDR1 SGHAT and CDR2 FQDESV (reference sequence). Between the trimmed V and J ends, which lost 3 bases and 5 bases, there was a span of 13 bases. CDR3 sequence (DNA): TGTGCCAGCAGCTTGCACAGGGTTGGGACTGAAGCTTTCTTT. Its protein is CASSLHRVGTEAFF.

This clonotype has a count of ten or more. The chain recombines TRBV28 with TRBJ1-1; no reliable D call. CDR3 length equals 12 residues. Trimming pared 8 bases from V and 5 bases from J, leaving 12 bases between. The germline gives CDR1 MDHEN, CDR2 SYDVKM. The CDR3 sequence: CASRERGTEAFF. DNA of the CDR3: TGTGCCAGCCGGGAGAGAGGAACTGAAGCTTTCTTT. Full variable domain (missing parts from reference TRBV28 and TRBJ1-1): DVKVTQSSRYLVKRTGEKVFLECVQDMDHENMFWYRQDPGLGLRLIYFSYDVKMKEKGDIPEGYSVSREKKERFSLILESASTNQTSMYLCASRERGTEAFFGQGTRLTVV.

The CDR3 sequence is CASSLILEQYF. CDR3 sequence (DNA): TGTGCCAGCAGTTTAATCCTTGAGCAGTACTTC. The chain employs TRBV28 and TRBJ2-7; no reliable D call. CDR1 is MDHEN, CDR2 SYDVKM, per germline. The CDR3 is 11 amino acids. The V end was cut by 2 bases, the J end by 7 bases, with 6 bases between.

The V call is TRBV12-3 or TRBV12-4, the J call TRBJ2-7; D may correspond to TRBD1 or TRBD2 (5 bases each). The CDR3 is 12 amino acids. Trimming removed 6 bases from V and 6 bases from J, with 12 bases in between. This CDR3 reads CASSPRDLEQYF. For the CDR3, the DNA is TGTGCCAGCAGCCCCCGGGACCTCGAGCAGTACTTC.

V and J are TRBV7-9 and TRBJ2-3; TRBD2 agrees at 13 bases. The CDR3 runs to 14 residues. Germline assignment: CDR1 SEHNR and CDR2 FQNEAQ (reference sequence). Trimming removed 5 bases from V and 8 bases from J; junction bases left unmatched: 4. CDR3 sequence: CASSTGLAGSTQYF. For the CDR3, the DNA is TGTGCCAGCAGCACGGGACTAGCGGGAAGTACGCAGTATTTT.

For the CDR3, the DNA is TGTGCCAGCGGCCGGACAGGGGGAGGGTACGAGCAGTACTTC. Translating it yields CASGRTGGGYEQYF. V and J are TRBV19 and TRBJ2-7; 10 bases fit TRBD1. This CDR3 has 14 amino acids. V was clipped by 9 bases and J by 4 bases; unmatched bases: 9. Germline CDR1 is LNHDA and CDR2 is SQIVND (reference sequence).